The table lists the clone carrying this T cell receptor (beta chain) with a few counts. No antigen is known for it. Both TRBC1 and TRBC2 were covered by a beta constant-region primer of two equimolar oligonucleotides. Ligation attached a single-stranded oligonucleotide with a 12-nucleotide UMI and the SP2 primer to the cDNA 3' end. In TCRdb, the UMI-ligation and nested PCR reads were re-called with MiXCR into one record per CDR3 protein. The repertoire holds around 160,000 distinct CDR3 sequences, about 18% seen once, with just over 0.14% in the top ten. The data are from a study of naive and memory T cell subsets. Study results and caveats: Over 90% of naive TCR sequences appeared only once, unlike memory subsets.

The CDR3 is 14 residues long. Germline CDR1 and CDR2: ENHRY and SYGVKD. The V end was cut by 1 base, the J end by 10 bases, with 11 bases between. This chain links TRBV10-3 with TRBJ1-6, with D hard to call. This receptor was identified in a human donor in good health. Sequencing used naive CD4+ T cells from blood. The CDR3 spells CAISEFGRGSPLHF. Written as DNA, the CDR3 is TGTGCCATCAGTGAGTTTGGGAGAGGATCACCCCTCCACTTT.